These 21 T cell receptor beta chains were sequenced from one sample in a study of identifying expanded T cells in peripheral blood. The data were produced by immunoSEQ multiplex PCR, yet TCRdb's version contains in-frame clones alone and is incomplete. Altogether over 70,000 clones are present, 88% being singletons, with the ten largest covering around a fifth. What was sequenced was blood. The receptor set was obtained from a person aged 18 to 75 in good health.

This clone has just one count. The chain has TRBV7-2 and TRBJ2-1; unclear D gene. This CDR3 comprises 15 residues. Germline V gene sequence: CDR1 SGHTA, CDR2 FQGNSA. V dropped 1 base and J dropped 2 bases, with 9 bases sitting between them. The CDR3 nucleotides read TGTGCCAGCAGCTTAGTACAATCCCCCTACAATGAGCAGTTCTTC. As protein: CASSLVQSPYNEQFF.

The chain has TRBV6-1 and TRBJ2-3; D remains ambiguous. The CDR3 is 14 amino acids. Trimming cost V 6 bases and J 1 base, with 11 bases left between them. Germline CDR1 MNHNS, CDR2 SASEGT. Here the CDR3 reads CASSGSFGTDTQYF. The CDR3 nucleotides are TGTGCCAGCAGCGGGTCTTTCGGCACAGATACGCAGTATTTT.

V is TRBV6-6 and J is TRBJ1-2, with a possible D match to TRBD1 (6 bases). This CDR3 is 12 amino acids long. V was shortened by 5 bases and J by 5 bases, with 9 bases between the two germline ends. Germline V CDR1 and CDR2: MNHNY, SVGAGI (reference sequence). CDR3 loop: CASSTGTYGYTF. Here the CDR3 DNA reads TGTGCCAGCAGTACGGGGACATATGGCTACACCTTC.

This clone showed up just a few times. The chain carries TRBV4-2 and TRBJ2-2; 8 positions match TRBD1. J was trimmed by 0 bases and V by 0 bases; bases with no gene match: 9. Germline V gene data show CDR1 as LGHNA and CDR2 as YNFKEQ. This CDR3 has 19 amino acids. CDR3 coding DNA: TGTGCCAGCAGCCAAGAAGCCGCCAGGGGGCCTACGAACACCGGGGAGCTGTTTTTT. It encodes CASSQEAARGPTNTGELFF.

V gene TRBV7-9 combines with J gene TRBJ1-3; tentatively, D is TRBD1 (5 bases). The CDR3 contains 15 residues. V shed 5 bases and J shed 0 bases, with 11 bases lying between them. Germline V gene lookup returns CDR1 SEHNR and CDR2 FQNEAQ (reference sequence). The CDR3 is CASSGRGNSGNTIYF. The CDR3 DNA is TGTGCCAGCAGCGGACGGGGGAACTCTGGAAACACCATATATTTT.

The rearrangement uses TRBV6-1 and TRBJ2-5, with TRBD1 matching over 8 bases. Trimming cost V 4 bases and J 0 bases; bases outside gene matches: 7. Germline CDR1 and CDR2: MNHNS and SASEGT. The CDR3 has 16 residues. CDR3 nucleotide sequence: TGTGCCAGCAGTGCGGACAGGGAATCGGACCAAGAGACCCAGTACTTC. The encoded protein is CASSADRESDQETQYF.

This chain connects TRBV5-1 to TRBJ2-5; D not certain. This CDR3 spans 14 amino acids. Germline CDR1 and CDR2: SGHRS and YFSETQ. V lost 4 bases, J lost 6 bases, and 16 bases lay in between. In nucleotides, the CDR3 is TGCGCCAGCAGCCCGGACCCGAATGAGCAGACCCAGTACTTC. Protein: CASSPDPNEQTQYF.

This clone was counted only a few times. The chain combines TRBV11-2 with TRBJ2-7; TRBD1 might be the D (6 bases). Trimming cost V 0 bases and J 6 bases, with 12 bases left between them. The CDR3 covers 14 residues. CDR1 and CDR2 (germline): SGHAT, FQNNGV. The DNA of the CDR3 is TGTGCCAGCAGCTTAGACAGGGGTTTCGGCGAGCAGTACTTC. It encodes CASSLDRGFGEQYF.

This sequence joins TRBV7-2 and TRBJ1-5; 7 bases line up with TRBD1. This CDR3 region has 16 residues. Germline CDR1 and CDR2: SGHTA and FQGNSA. J was trimmed by 2 bases and V by 2 bases; bases with no gene match: 6. The DNA of the CDR3 is TGTGCCAGCAGCTTACAGGGGGGGGTTGGCAATCAGCCCCAGCATTTT. This translates into CASSLQGGVGNQPQHF.

V usage is TRBV6-6 and J usage is TRBJ1-6; D not resolved. Per the germline V gene, CDR1 is MNHNY and CDR2 is SVGAGI (reference sequence). Trimming left V 2 bases short and J 5 bases short, with 7 bases between. The CDR3 contains 14 residues. In DNA, the CDR3 is TGTGCCAGCAGTTACGCAGCAGATAATTCACCCCTCCACTTT. Its translation: CASSYAADNSPLHF.

V and J are TRBV19 and TRBJ1-5; unclear D gene. Trimming took 1 base from V and 9 from J, leaving 7 bases between them. The CDR3 length is 12 residues. The germline V gene encodes CDR1 LNHDA and CDR2 SQIVND (reference sequence). Here the CDR3 DNA reads TGTGCCAGTAGTATAGTCCTGGGGCCCCAGCATTTT. Translation gives CASSIVLGPQHF.

The rearrangement links TRBV15 to TRBJ2-7; perhaps TRBD1 as D (6 bases). Trimming stripped 5 bases from V and 6 bases from J, with 14 bases between. The CDR3 covers 13 residues. Germline values: CDR1 LNHNV, CDR2 YYDKDF (reference sequence). CDR3 coding DNA: TGTGCCACCAGCGGAAGGGGGAAGGTCGAGCAGTACTTC. It codes for CATSGRGKVEQYF. Together with reference TRBV15 and TRBJ2-7, the CDR3 gives the full variable domain: DAMVIQNPRYQVTQFGKPVTLSCSQTLNHNVMYWYQQKSSQAPKLLFHYYDKDFNNEADTPDNFQSRRPNTSFCFLDIRSPGLGDTAMYLCATSGRGKVEQYFGPGTRLTVT.

V usage is TRBV7-9 and J usage is TRBJ1-1, with D unresolved. CDR3 length: 14 amino acids. V lost 5 bases, J lost 0 bases, and 10 bases lay in between. Germline lookup yields CDR1 SEHNR and CDR2 FQNEAQ (reference sequence). In nucleotides, the CDR3 is TGTGCCAGCAGCCAAACATACATGAACACTGAAGCTTTCTTT. Translating gives CASSQTYMNTEAFF.

Comment on this clone: Additional DNA sequences in this sample encode the identical CDR3. The V gene is TRBV19, the J gene TRBJ2-5; D unresolved. The CDR3 extends over 11 amino acids. Trimming took off 3 bases at V and 4 bases at J, with 3 bases between the two ends. CDR1 is LNHDA and CDR2 is SQIVND in the germline V gene (reference sequence). The CDR3 sequence: CASSMGETQYF. In DNA form, the CDR3 reads TGTGCCAGTAGTATGGGAGAGACCCAGTACTTC.

The chain uses TRBV7-8 and TRBJ2-4; no clear D gene. Germline loops: CDR1 SGHVS, CDR2 FQNEAQ. V was pared by 1 base and J by 6 bases, with 4 bases between. The CDR3 has 12 residues. The CDR3 nucleotides read TGTGCCAGCAGCTTAGATGGAAACATTCAGTACTTC. It specifies CASSLDGNIQYF.

The CDR3 is CASRPKGLAGNEQFF. The CDR3 DNA reads TGTGCAAGTCGCCCCAAGGGACTAGCGGGCAATGAGCAGTTCTTC. The chain recombines TRBV12-2 with TRBJ2-1; TRBD2 is the table's D call, not checked against the DNA. TRBV12-2 is an annotated pseudogene. There are 15 residues in the CDR3.

The chain joins TRBV9 to TRBJ2-5; 13 positions match TRBD2. V was clipped by 3 bases and J by 2 bases; unmatched bases: 4. CDR3 length equals 16 residues. CDR1 SGDLS and CDR2 YYNGEE come from the germline V gene. The CDR3 DNA reads as TGTGCCAGCAGCGCGGGGACTAGCGGGGTTCAAGAGACCCAGTACTTC. Amino acid sequence: CASSAGTSGVQETQYF.

The gene calls are TRBV7-8 and TRBJ1-1; no firm D call. V was shortened by 5 bases and J by 1 base, with 11 bases between the two germline ends. The CDR3 runs to 14 residues. Germline CDR1 is SGHVS and CDR2 is FQNEAQ. CDR3 bases: TGTGCCAGCAGCCCGGCCATTCCGAACACTGAAGCTTTCTTT. Encoded protein: CASSPAIPNTEAFF.

This clone was observed once. J is TRBJ2-7 and V is TRBV11-2; no clear D. CDR1 and CDR2 from the germline V gene are SGHAT and FQNNGV. Trimming shortened V by 2 bases and J by 0 bases, and 14 bases separated the two germline ends. The CDR3 is 16 amino acids. The CDR3 DNA reads as TGTGCCAGCAGCTTATTCTCTGGCAGCCCCTCCTACGAGCAGTACTTC. Amino acids: CASSLFSGSPSYEQYF. The full variable domain, rest sourced from reference TRBV11-2 and TRBJ2-7, is EAGVAQSPRYKIIEKRQSVAFWCNPISGHATLYWYQQILGQGPKLLIQFQNNGVVDDSQLPKDRFSAERLKGVDSTLKIQPAKLEDSAVYLCASSLFSGSPSYEQYFGPGTRLTVT.

This sequence joins TRBV11-2 and TRBJ1-2; D gene uncertain. Germline CDR1 and CDR2: SGHAT and FQNNGV. The CDR3 spans 13 residues. V was clipped by 5 bases and J by 8 bases, with 15 bases between them. The CDR3 bases are TGTGCCAGCAGCCCAGGAGGTATAAGCGGCTACACCTTC. Residues: CASSPGGISGYTF.

The genes are TRBV5-1 and TRBJ1-3; D is unclear. The CDR3 length is 14 residues. The germline V gene encodes CDR1 SGHRS and CDR2 YFSETQ. V was trimmed by 0 bases and J by 3 bases, leaving 7 bases between them. The CDR3 loop reads CASSLAGIGNTIYF. CDR3 sequence (DNA): TGCGCCAGCAGCTTGGCCGGGATTGGAAACACCATATATTTT.